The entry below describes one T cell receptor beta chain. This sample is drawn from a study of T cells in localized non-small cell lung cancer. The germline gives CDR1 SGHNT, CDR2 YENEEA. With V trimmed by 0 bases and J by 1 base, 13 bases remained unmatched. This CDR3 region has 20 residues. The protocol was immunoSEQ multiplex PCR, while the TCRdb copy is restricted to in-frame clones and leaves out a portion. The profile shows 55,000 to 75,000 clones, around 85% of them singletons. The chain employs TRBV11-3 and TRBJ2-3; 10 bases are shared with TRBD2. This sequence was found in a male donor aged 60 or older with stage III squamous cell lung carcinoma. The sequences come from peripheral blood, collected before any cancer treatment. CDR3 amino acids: CASSLEGSGGSIRCTDTQYF. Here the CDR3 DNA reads TGTGCCAGCAGCTTAGAAGGTAGCGGGGGGTCCATAAGGTGCACAGATACGCAGTATTTT.